This T cell receptor (beta chain) was retrieved from a study of cytomegalovirus exposure and HLA in healthy donors. Study background: Early released data had tens of millions of unique TCRs, all coming from HLA-typed donors. Broader study findings: Some TCR beta chains (around 180 of them) were listed as cytomegalovirus-associated.

60 Vbeta and 13 Jbeta primers were used in PCR. Data came from immunoSEQ multiplex PCR; TCRdb stores just in-frame clones and leaves some out. The sample comprises about 59,000 clones, roughly 80% of which are singletons, and 1.5% to 2% rests with the top ten. Concerning this clone: Its antigen is currently unknown.

Germline CDR1 reads SGHAT; CDR2 reads FQNNGV. CDR3 length: 14 residues. V gave up 0 bases and J gave up 5 bases, with 10 bases separating them. The CMV serostatus of this donor was not recorded. The clonotype comes from a human donor in good health. This chain links TRBV11-2 with TRBJ1-1; D is undetermined. The sequencing sample was made of PBMCs. The CDR3 DNA reads TGTGCCAGCAGCTTAGATGGTACAGTAACTGAAGCTTTCTTT. Translating gives CASSLDGTVTEAFF.